This is a list of T cell receptor beta chains from one sample in a study of T cells expressing NK-cell markers. TCRdb reprocessed the 5' RACE reads; each CDR3 protein has one entry and no DNA is given. Its table records over 150,000 distinct CDR3 sequences. Sequencing was performed on blood T cells: a sorted CD56 or NKG2C T cell subset, CD4+ or CD8+ T cells, or bulk PBMC T cells (not recorded which). The origin of the receptors is a woman aged 50 to 60 in good health. Each CDR3 is given with its conserved first and last residue.

TRBJ2-1	14	TRBV25-1	CASRSTGAYNEQFF
TRBJ2-5	15	TRBV4-1	CASSQEDREGETQYF
TRBJ2-1	13	TRBV12-3/TRBV12-4	CASARGGDNEQFF
TRBJ2-3	15	TRBV12-3/TRBV12-4	CASTPTGTSTDTQYF
TRBJ2-3	16	TRBV11-3	CASSTLTGASTDTQYF
TRBJ2-2	15	TRBV25-1	CASSELDRPVGELFF
TRBJ2-1	15	TRBV20-1	CSARGGRVDYNEQFF
TRBJ1-1	15	TRBV5-1	CASSSGQGAGAEAFF
TRBJ1-1	15	TRBV5-1	CASSLQDSIMKEAFF
TRBJ2-7	14	TRBV9	CASSVSGGNYEQYF
TRBJ2-2	14	TRBV9	CASSYRSASGELFF
TRBJ2-3	12	TRBV12-3/TRBV12-4	CASSPDTYTQYF
TRBJ2-3	13	TRBV7-8	CASSPRTLDTQYF
TRBJ2-5	16	TRBV27	CASSRWEGAFQETQYF
TRBJ2-4	13	TRBV12-3/TRBV12-4	CASRREWGNIQYF
TRBJ2-1	13	TRBV30	CAWSFGDGNEQFF
TRBJ2-5	13	TRBV11-2	CASRSDRGETQYF
TRBJ2-1	14	TRBV28	CASSLQAGGNEQFF
TRBJ1-2	12	TRBV27	CASSSWGNGYTF
TRBJ2-1	16	TRBV11-2	CASSLGTSNFHNEQFF
TRBJ2-7	13	TRBV5-1	CASALAPSGEQYF
TRBJ2-7	15	TRBV5-6	CASSLRLAGEYEQYF
TRBJ1-1	11	TRBV29-1	CSVATGPEAFF
TRBJ2-3	12	TRBV13	CASRTVPDTQYF
TRBJ2-1	17	TRBV3-1	CASSQDHEGAYYNEQFF
TRBJ2-2	18	TRBV11-2	CASSSPLAGGSNTGELFF
TRBJ2-7	17	TRBV5-6	CASSLAAAKGARYEQYF
TRBJ1-5	11	TRBV6-2/TRBV6-3	CASSYPQPQHF
TRBJ2-3	16	TRBV20-1	CSARRIGGGGTDTQYF
TRBJ2-7	15	TRBV29-1	CSVETGRGQGYEQYF
TRBJ2-1	11	TRBV27	CASSQLHEQFF
TRBJ2-1	16	TRBV13	CASSFINSGLYNEQFF
TRBJ2-1	12	TRBV20-1	CSAPDIYNEQFF
TRBJ1-1	13	TRBV30	CAWSMGHNTEAFF
TRBJ2-5	13	TRBV4-1	CASSQVPQETQYF
TRBJ1-5	14	TRBV12-3/TRBV12-4	CASSSDRSNQPQHF
TRBJ2-1	17	TRBV29-1	CSVGFSGRSESYNEQFF
TRBJ2-7	12	TRBV7-8	CASSLGGDEQYF
TRBJ2-4	14	TRBV13	CASGQGRRENIQYF
TRBJ2-1	13	TRBV6-2/TRBV6-3	CASSLGTSDGQFF